The clone carrying this T cell receptor (beta chain) was counted ten times or more. The data stem from a study of T cells in Graves' hyperthyroidism and ophthalmopathy. Germline V gene data show CDR1 as MDHEN and CDR2 as SYDVKM. The CDR3 extends over 18 amino acids. Unmatched junction bases numbered 18, after V lost 7 bases and J lost 3 bases. TCR beta CDR3 regions were amplified from RNA transcripts. A first-round RT-PCR of the TCR CDR3 used the HTBI primer set. MiXCR, applied by TCRdb to the multiplex PCR reads, yields one record per CDR3 protein. The data contain hundreds of thousands of distinct CDR3 sequences, approximately 14% of them seen just once; the ten biggest clones take up approximately 30%.

Sequenced: blood. The genes are TRBV28 and TRBJ2-4, with 7 positions matching TRBD1. The TCR sequence derives from a woman aged 18-29 years with Graves' hyperthyroidism that later progressed to Graves' ophthalmopathy. DNA of the CDR3: TGTGCCAGCAAACCCTGGGAGACAGGGAATACGGACAAAAACATTCAGTACTTC. It specifies CASKPWETGNTDKNIQYF.